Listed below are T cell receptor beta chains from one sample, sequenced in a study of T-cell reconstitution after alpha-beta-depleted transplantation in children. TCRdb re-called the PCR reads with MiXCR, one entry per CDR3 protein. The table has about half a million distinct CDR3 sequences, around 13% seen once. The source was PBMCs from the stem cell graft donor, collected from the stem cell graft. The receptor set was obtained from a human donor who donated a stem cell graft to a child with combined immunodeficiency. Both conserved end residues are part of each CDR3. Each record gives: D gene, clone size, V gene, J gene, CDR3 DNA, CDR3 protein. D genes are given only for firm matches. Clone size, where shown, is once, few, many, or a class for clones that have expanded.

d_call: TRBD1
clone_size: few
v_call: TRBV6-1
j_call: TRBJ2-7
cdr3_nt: TGTGCCAGCAGAACGGTGACAGGGAATCCCTACGAGCAGTACTTC
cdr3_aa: CASRTVTGNPYEQYF

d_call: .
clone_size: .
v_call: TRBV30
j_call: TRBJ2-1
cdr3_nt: TGTGCCTGGAGTGTATGGGGCAATGAGCAGTTCTTC
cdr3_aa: CAWSVWGNEQFF

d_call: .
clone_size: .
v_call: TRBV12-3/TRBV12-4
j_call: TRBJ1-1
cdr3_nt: TGTGCCAGCTTGGTTTACGGGTATGGGAAAAACACTGAAGCTTTCTTT
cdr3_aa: CASLVYGYGKNTEAFF

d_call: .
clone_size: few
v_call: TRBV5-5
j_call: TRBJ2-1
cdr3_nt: TGTGCCAGCAGCTTAAGTCCGGGGACCCACAATGAGCAGTTCTTC
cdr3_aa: CASSLSPGTHNEQFF

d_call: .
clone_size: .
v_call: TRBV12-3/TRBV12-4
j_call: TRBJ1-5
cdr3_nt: TGTGCCAGCAGTCGGGAGCTTCCTTATAGCAATCAGCCCCAGCATTTT
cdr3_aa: CASSRELPYSNQPQHF

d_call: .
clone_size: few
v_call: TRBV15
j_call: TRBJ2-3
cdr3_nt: TGTGCCACCGGAGATTTCACCTCAGGGGGCGGGAGAGATACGCAGTATTTT
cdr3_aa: CATGDFTSGGGRDTQYF

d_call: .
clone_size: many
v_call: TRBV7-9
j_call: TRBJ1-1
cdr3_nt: TGTGCCAGCAGCTTAGGAGGGGCCACTGAAGCTTTCTTT
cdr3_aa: CASSLGGATEAFF

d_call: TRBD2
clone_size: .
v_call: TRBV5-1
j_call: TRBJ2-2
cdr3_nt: TGCGCCAGCAGCTTGGAAGTAGCGGGTAACACCGGGGAGCTGTTTTTT
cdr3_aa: CASSLEVAGNTGELFF

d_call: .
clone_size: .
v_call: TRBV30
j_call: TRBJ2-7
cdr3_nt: TGTGCCTGGAGTGTAATGGGGCGCGAGCAGTACTTC
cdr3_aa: CAWSVMGREQYF

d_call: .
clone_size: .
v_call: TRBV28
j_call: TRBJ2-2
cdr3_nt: TGTGCCAGCAGCCCCCTGCGACGGACCGGGGAGCTGTTTTTT
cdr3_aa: CASSPLRRTGELFF

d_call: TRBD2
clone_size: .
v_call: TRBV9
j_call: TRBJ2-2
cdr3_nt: TGTGCCAGCAGCGTCCTAGCGGAGAACACCGGGGAGCTGTTTTTT
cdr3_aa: CASSVLAENTGELFF

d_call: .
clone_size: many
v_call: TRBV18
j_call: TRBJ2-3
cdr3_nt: TGTGCCAGCTCAGACTTCGGACAACCAGATACGCAGTATTTT
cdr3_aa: CASSDFGQPDTQYF

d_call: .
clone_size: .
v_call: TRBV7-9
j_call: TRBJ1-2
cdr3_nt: TGTGCCAGCAGCTTAGCGACGGCTCAGGGGGGCTACACCTTC
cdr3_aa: CASSLATAQGGYTF

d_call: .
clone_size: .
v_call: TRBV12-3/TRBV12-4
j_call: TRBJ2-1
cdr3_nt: TGTGCCAGCAGTTTATCGGGACGGATCTACAATGAGCAGTTCTTC
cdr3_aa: CASSLSGRIYNEQFF

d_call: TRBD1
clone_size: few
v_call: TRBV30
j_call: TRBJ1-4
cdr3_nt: TGTGCCTGGAGTGTACGGGGGACAGGGGGTGAAAAACTGTTTTTT
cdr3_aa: CAWSVRGTGGEKLFF

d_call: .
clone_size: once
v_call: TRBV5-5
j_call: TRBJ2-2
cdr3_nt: TGTGCCAGCAGCCCCGTGCCGGGACCCAACGCCCCGGGGGAGCTGTTTTTT
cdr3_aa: CASSPVPGPNAPGELFF

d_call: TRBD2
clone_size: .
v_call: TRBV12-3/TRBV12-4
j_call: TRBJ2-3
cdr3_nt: TGTGCCAGCAGGCGCGAGCGGGGGAAGGAGTATTTT
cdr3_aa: CASRRERGKEYF

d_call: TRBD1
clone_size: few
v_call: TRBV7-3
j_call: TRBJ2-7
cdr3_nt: TGTGCCAGCAGCTGGGGACAGGGGGAACAGGACGAGCAGTACTTC
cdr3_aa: CASSWGQGEQDEQYF

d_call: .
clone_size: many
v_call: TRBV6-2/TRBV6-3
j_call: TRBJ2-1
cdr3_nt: TGTGCCAGCAGTTACAGTTGGGGGCTGCCCAATGAGCAGTTCTTC
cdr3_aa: CASSYSWGLPNEQFF

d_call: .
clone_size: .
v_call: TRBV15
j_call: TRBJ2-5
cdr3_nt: TGTGCCACCAGCAGAGATACCCGGGTGGGAGAGACCCAGTACTTC
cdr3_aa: CATSRDTRVGETQYF

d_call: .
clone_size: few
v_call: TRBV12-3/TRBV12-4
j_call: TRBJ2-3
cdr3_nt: TGTGCCAGCAGTCTGACTTCGACAGGTTCTGGGACAGATACGCAGTATTTT
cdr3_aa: CASSLTSTGSGTDTQYF

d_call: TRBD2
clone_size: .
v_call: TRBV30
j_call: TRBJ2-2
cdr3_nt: TGTGCCTGGAGTAGGACTAGCTATAGCGGGGAGCTGTTTTTT
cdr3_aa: CAWSRTSYSGELFF

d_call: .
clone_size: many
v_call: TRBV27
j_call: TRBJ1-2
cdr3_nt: TGTGCCAGCAGTTTTAATTGGAGGAGGGGTCTCCGCCTGTCTCATGGCTACACCTTC
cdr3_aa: CASSFNWRRGLRLSHGYTF

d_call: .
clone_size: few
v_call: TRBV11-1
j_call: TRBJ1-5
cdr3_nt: TGTGCCAGCAGCTTATGGGACAATCAGCCCCAGCATTTT
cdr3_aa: CASSLWDNQPQHF

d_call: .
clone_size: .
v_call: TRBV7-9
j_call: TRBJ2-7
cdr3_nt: TGTGCCAGCAGCGATGGGGCAGGGAGCCCTTGGCCCTACGAGCAGTACTTC
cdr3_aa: CASSDGAGSPWPYEQYF

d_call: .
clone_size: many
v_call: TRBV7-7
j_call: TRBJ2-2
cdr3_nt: TGTGCTAGCAGCCCGACCCCTTGGGGCACGAACACCGGGGAGCTGTTTTTT
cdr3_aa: CASSPTPWGTNTGELFF

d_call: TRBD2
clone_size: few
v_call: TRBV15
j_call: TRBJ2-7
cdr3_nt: TGTGCCACCAGCAGAGTCGGTGCGGGAGCGCCGCTCGTCCAGTACTTC
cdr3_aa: CATSRVGAGAPLVQYF

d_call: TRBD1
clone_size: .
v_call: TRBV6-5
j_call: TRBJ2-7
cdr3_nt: TGTGCCAGCAGTTATTCCGGGACAGGGGGCCTCGGTGAGCAGTACTTC
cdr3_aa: CASSYSGTGGLGEQYF

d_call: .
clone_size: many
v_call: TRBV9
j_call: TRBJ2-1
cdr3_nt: TGTGCCAGCAGCGCCCGAGCATCCGAGCAGTTCTTC
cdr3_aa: CASSARASEQFF

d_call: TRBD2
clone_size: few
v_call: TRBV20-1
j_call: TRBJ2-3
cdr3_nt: TGCAGTGCTGCCCCGACTAGCGGGGTGGAAGATACGCAGTATTTT
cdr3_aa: CSAAPTSGVEDTQYF

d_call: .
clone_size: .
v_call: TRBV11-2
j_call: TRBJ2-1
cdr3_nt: TGTGCCATCAGCGAAAGTAACTGGCCCGACTCCTACAATGAGCAGTTCTTC
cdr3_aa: CAISESNWPDSYNEQFF

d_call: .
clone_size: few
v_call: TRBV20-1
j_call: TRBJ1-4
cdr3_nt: TGCAGTGCAGGGAAATCCTATGAAAAACTGTTTTTT
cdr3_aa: CSAGKSYEKLFF

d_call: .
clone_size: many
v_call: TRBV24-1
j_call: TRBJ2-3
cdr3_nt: TGTGCCACCAGTGAGCTTAGCGGAACCAGCACAGATACGCAGTATTTT
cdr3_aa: CATSELSGTSTDTQYF

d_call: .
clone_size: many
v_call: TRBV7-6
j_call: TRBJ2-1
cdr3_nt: TGTGCCAGCAGCTTAGAATTCGGGACTCACAATGAGCAGTTCTTC
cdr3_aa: CASSLEFGTHNEQFF

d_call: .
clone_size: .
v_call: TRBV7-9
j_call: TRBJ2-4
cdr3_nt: TGTGCCAGCAGCTTCAATAGGGGCATTCAGTACTTC
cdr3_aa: CASSFNRGIQYF

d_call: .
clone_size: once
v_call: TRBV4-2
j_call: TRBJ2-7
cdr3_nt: TGTGCCAGCAGCCCCGGGGTTGGAGCCTCACGGGCCTACGAGCAGTACTTC
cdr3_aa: CASSPGVGASRAYEQYF